This T cell receptor beta chain was sequenced during a study of T cell responses to AZD1222 COVID-19 vaccine. Overall study findings and caveats: Researchers took repertoire samples only after the peak T cell response had come. White British donors predominated, females outnumbered males, and clonal diversity was possibly underestimated.

Assay used: immunoSEQ multiplex PCR; TCRdb lists only in-frame clones, some missing. The table shows around 110,000 clones, with about 90% occurring only once. This clone showed up just once. Antigen: not known. CDR3 size: 16 residues. V dropped 4 bases and J dropped 2; count of bases not matched to a gene: 10. Per the germline V gene, CDR1 is SGDLS and CDR2 is YYNGEE. Sample: peripheral blood, taken on day 0 of AZD1222 vaccination. V and J are TRBV9 and TRBJ2-3, with 7 bases fitting TRBD1. The sequence was collected from an adult in good health. The CDR3 loop reads CASSPRQGGNTDTQYF. CDR3 bases: TGTGCCAGCAGCCCCCGACAGGGTGGGAACACAGATACGCAGTATTTT. Variable domain in full (rest from reference TRBV9 and TRBJ2-3): DSGVTQTPKHLITATGQRVTLRCSPRSGDLSVYWYQQSLDQGLQFLIQYYNGEERAKGNILERFSAQQFPDLHSELNLSSLELGDSALYFCASSPRQGGNTDTQYFGPGTRLTVL.